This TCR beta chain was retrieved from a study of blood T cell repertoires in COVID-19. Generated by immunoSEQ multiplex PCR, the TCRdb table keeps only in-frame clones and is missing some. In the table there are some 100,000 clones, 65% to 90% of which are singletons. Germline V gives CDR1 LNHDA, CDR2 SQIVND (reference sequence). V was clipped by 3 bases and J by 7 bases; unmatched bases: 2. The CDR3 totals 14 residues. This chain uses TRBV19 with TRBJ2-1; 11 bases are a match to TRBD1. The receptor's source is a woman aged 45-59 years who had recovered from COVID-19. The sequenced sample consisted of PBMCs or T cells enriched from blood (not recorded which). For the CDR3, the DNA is TGTGCCAGTAGTATGGGACAGGGGGTAAATGAGCAGTTCTTC. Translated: CASSMGQGVNEQFF.